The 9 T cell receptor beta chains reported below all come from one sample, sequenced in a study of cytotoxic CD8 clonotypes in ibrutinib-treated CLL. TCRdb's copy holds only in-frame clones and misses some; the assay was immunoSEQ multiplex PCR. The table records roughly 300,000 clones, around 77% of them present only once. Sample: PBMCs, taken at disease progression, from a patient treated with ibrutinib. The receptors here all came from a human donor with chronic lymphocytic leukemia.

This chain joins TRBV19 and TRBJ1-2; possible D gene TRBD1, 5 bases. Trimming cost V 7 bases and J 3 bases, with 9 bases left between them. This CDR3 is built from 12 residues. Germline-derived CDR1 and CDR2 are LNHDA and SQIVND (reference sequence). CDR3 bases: TGTGCCAGTATCGGGGCCTACTATGGCTACACCTTC. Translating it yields CASIGAYYGYTF.

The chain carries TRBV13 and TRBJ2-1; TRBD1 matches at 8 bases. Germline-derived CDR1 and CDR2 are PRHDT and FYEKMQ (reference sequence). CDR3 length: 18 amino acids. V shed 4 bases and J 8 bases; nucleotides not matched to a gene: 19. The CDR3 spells CASSSGPTLRGRIDEQFF. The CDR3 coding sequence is TGTGCCAGCAGCTCCGGACCTACACTCAGGGGGCGGATCGATGAGCAGTTCTTC.

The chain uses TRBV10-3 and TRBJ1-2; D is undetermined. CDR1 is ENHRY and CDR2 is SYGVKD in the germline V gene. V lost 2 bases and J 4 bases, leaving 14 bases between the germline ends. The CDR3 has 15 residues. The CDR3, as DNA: TGTGCCATCAGTGAGGGGTTTACCGCTTTCTATGGCTACACCTTC. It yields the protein CAISEGFTAFYGYTF.

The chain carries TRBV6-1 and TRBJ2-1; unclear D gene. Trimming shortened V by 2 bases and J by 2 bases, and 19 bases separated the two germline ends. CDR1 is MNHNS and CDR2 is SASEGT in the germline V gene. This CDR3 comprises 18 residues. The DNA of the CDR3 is TGTGCCAGCAGTGAATTGGGATTAGCCCACCTCCCCTACAATGAGCAGTTCTTC. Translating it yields CASSELGLAHLPYNEQFF.

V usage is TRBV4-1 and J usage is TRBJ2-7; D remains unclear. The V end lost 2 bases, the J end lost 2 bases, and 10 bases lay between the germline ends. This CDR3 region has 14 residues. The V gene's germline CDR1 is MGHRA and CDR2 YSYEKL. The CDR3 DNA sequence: TGCGCCAGCAGCCAAAAACAAGGAGCCTACGAGCAGTACTTC. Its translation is CASSQKQGAYEQYF.

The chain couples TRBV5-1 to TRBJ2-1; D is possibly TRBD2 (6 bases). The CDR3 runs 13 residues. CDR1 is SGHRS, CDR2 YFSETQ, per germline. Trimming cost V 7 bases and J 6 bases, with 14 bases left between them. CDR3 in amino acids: CASASLASNEQFF. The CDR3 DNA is TGCGCCAGCGCCTCCCTAGCGAGCAATGAGCAGTTCTTC. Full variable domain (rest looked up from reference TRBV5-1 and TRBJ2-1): KAGVTQTPRYLIKTRGQQVTLSCSPISGHRSVSWYQQTPGQGLQFLFEYFSETQRNKGNFPGRFSGRQFSNSRSEMNVSTLELGDSALYLCASASLASNEQFFGPGTRLTVL.

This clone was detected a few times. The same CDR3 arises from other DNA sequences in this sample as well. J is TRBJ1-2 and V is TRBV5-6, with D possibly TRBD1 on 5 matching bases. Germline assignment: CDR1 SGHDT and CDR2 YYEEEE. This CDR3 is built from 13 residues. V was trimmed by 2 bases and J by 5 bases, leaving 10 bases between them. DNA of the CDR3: TGTGCCAGCAGCTTAAGGGGAACGTATGGCTACACCTTC. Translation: CASSLRGTYGYTF.

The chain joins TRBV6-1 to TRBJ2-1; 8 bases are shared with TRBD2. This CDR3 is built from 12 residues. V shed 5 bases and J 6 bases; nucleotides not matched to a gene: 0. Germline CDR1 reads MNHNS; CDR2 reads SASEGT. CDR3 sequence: CASSLAGNEQFF. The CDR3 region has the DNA TGTGCCAGCAGTCTAGCGGGCAATGAGCAGTTCTTC.

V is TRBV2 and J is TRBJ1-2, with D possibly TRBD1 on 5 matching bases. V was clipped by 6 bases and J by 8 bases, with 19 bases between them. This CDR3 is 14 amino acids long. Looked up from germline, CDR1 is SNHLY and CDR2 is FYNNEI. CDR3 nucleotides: TGTGCCAGCAGGGACACCTCTCTACCAGGGGGCTACACCTTC. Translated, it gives CASRDTSLPGGYTF.